A selection of T cell receptor beta chains follows, all from one sample in a study of T-cell memory formation after mild COVID-19. Each CDR3 protein is one row after TCRdb ran MiXCR on the 5' RACE reads. This repertoire shows just under 150,000 distinct CDR3 sequences, approximately 6% found once; its top ten account for 2% to 2.5%. The sequenced sample consisted of PBMCs or a T cell subset sorted from them (not recorded which). The receptors shown here come from an adult woman who had mild COVID-19 (a few samples of this study predate the infection). Cell type and time point are not known. Each CDR3 is given with its conserved first and last residue. Fields, in order: clone size, J gene, V gene, D gene, CDR3 protein, CDR3 DNA. D genes are given only for firm matches. Expanded clones get a size class; other rows say once, few or many, or leave the size out.

many	TRBJ2-6	TRBV5-1	.	CASSKRTTPGTGANVLTF	TGCGCCAGCAGCAAGCGTACTACACCAGGCACTGGGGCCAACGTCCTGACTTTC
.	TRBJ2-7	TRBV19	.	CASSIKFPTIYEQYF	TGTGCCAGTAGTATTAAATTTCCAACAATCTACGAGCAGTACTTC
many	TRBJ2-7	TRBV7-3	TRBD1	CASSLSGTGQYEQYF	TGTGCCAGCAGCTTAAGCGGGACAGGGCAATACGAGCAGTACTTC
few	TRBJ2-7	TRBV5-4	TRBD1	CASSLGGQGTHEQYF	TGTGCCAGCAGCTTGGGGGGACAGGGGACGCACGAGCAGTACTTC
many	TRBJ2-3	TRBV29-1	.	CSVDVPGTDTQYF	TGCAGCGTTGATGTTCCGGGGACAGATACGCAGTATTTT
.	TRBJ2-5	TRBV3-1	.	CASSQLRPQETQYF	TGTGCCAGCAGCCAACTGAGGCCACAAGAGACCCAGTACTTC
many	TRBJ1-4	TRBV29-1	.	CSGRVNEKLFF	TGCAGCGGACGAGTTAATGAAAAACTGTTTTTT
few	TRBJ1-5	TRBV5-1	.	CASSKDGRGNQPQHF	TGCGCCAGCAGCAAAGACGGACGGGGGAATCAGCCCCAGCATTTT
.	TRBJ2-1	TRBV4-3	.	CSSSQGSSRLIF	TGCTCCAGCAGCCAGGGTTCTAGCCGGCTGATCTTC
.	TRBJ2-3	TRBV24-1	.	CATSARGARDTQYF	TGTGCCACCAGTGCCCGGGGGGCCAGAGATACGCAGTATTTT
many	TRBJ1-5	TRBV20-1	.	CSARTGIGNQPQHF	TGCAGTGCTAGAACAGGGATTGGCAATCAGCCCCAGCATTTT
.	TRBJ2-2	TRBV20-1	.	CSAQTDNTGELFF	TGCAGTGCCCAGACAGATAACACCGGGGAGCTGTTTTTT
few	TRBJ2-3	TRBV2	.	CASGMRRARGNTQYF	TGTGCCAGTGGAATGAGAAGGGCTCGAGGGAATACGCAGTATTTT
.	TRBJ2-3	TRBV20-1	.	CSALTIAASTDTQYF	TGCAGTGCTTTAACCATAGCGGCTAGCACAGATACGCAGTATTTT
.	TRBJ1-2	TRBV5-4	TRBD1	CASSPPGTDLYGYTF	TGTGCCAGCAGCCCCCCAGGGACAGACCTCTATGGCTACACCTTC
few	TRBJ1-1	TRBV14	.	CASSQVPGAEAFF	TGTGCCAGCAGCCAAGTTCCCGGGGCTGAAGCTTTCTTT
.	TRBJ1-6	TRBV11-2	.	CASSTRQSNSPLHF	TGTGCCAGCAGCACCCGACAGTCTAATTCACCCCTCCACTTT
few	TRBJ1-1	TRBV18	TRBD1	CASSLTTGPNTEAFF	TGTGCCAGCTCACTCACGACAGGGCCGAACACTGAAGCTTTCTTT
many	TRBJ1-1	TRBV9	.	CASSVDGRPGRTEAFF	TGTGCCAGCAGCGTAGACGGACGCCCCGGGAGAACTGAAGCTTTCTTT
.	TRBJ1-1	TRBV7-9	.	CASSGWITEAFF	TGTGCCAGCAGCGGGTGGATCACTGAAGCTTTCTTT
few	TRBJ1-1	TRBV18	.	CASSPPGGVYTEAFF	TGTGCCAGCTCACCCCCGGGGGGCGTGTACACTGAAGCTTTCTTT
many	TRBJ2-1	TRBV6-5	TRBD2	CASSSLLAGGPNEQFF	TGTGCCAGCAGTTCCCTTCTAGCGGGAGGGCCGAATGAGCAGTTCTTC
.	TRBJ2-7	TRBV10-3	.	CAISGGNYEQYF	TGTGCCATCAGTGGGGGAAATTACGAGCAGTACTTC
.	TRBJ2-3	TRBV18	.	CASSPSGPPDTQYF	TGTGCCAGCTCACCGTCGGGTCCCCCGGATACGCAGTATTTT
many	TRBJ1-4	TRBV29-1	TRBD1	CSASTGTNEKLFF	TGCAGCGCATCGACAGGGACTAATGAAAAACTGTTTTTT
.	TRBJ1-1	TRBV5-1	TRBD1	CASSPWTGGNTEAFF	TGCGCCAGCAGCCCCTGGACAGGGGGGAACACTGAAGCTTTCTTT
many	TRBJ2-3	TRBV20-1	.	CSASQGGLASNTQYF	TGCAGTGCTAGCCAGGGTGGGCTAGCGTCGAATACGCAGTATTTT
.	TRBJ1-1	TRBV12-3/TRBV12-4	TRBD1	CASSRLQGPWEAFF	TGTGCCAGCAGCCGTTTACAGGGGCCCTGGGAAGCTTTCTTT
many	TRBJ2-1	TRBV4-3	TRBD2	CASSPAGGRGNEQFF	TGCGCCAGCAGCCCGGCAGGAGGGAGGGGCAATGAGCAGTTCTTC
few	TRBJ2-3	TRBV6-5	TRBD1	CASSFDRGSDTQYF	TGTGCCAGCAGTTTTGACAGGGGTTCAGATACGCAGTATTTT
few	TRBJ2-7	TRBV19	.	CASQSPGSYEQYF	TGTGCCAGTCAGTCGCCAGGTTCCTACGAGCAGTACTTC
.	TRBJ1-1	TRBV7-3	.	CASSERGSNTEAFF	TGTGCCAGCAGCGAGAGGGGATCGAACACTGAAGCTTTCTTT
few	TRBJ1-2	TRBV7-9	.	CASSSEAAGDGYTF	TGTGCCAGCAGCTCGGAGGCGGCAGGCGATGGCTACACCTTC
many	TRBJ2-2	TRBV5-1	.	CASSLAGTPNTGELFF	TGCGCCAGCAGCTTGGCAGGGACTCCAAACACCGGGGAGCTGTTTTTT
.	TRBJ1-4	TRBV5-1	.	CASSALGGLSNEKLFF	TGCGCCAGCAGCGCGTTGGGGGGGCTGTCTAATGAAAAACTGTTTTTT
few	TRBJ2-5	TRBV28	.	CASGDGGMLYQETQYF	TGTGCCAGCGGAGACGGGGGTATGCTCTACCAAGAGACCCAGTACTTC
.	TRBJ2-1	TRBV12-3/TRBV12-4	.	CASTTGLEQFF	TGTGCCAGCACCACAGGTTTGGAGCAGTTCTTC
many	TRBJ2-2	TRBV5-1	TRBD2	CASSFQAGETGELFF	TGCGCCAGCAGCTTTCAAGCGGGGGAAACCGGGGAGCTGTTTTTT
.	TRBJ2-3	TRBV7-2	TRBD1	CASSLKQGTKADTDTQYF	TGTGCCAGCAGCTTAAAACAGGGGACGAAAGCCGACACAGATACGCAGTATTTT
.	TRBJ2-3	TRBV12-3/TRBV12-4	.	CASGNRADTQYF	TGTGCCAGCGGGAATAGAGCAGATACGCAGTATTTT
.	TRBJ2-2	TRBV11-1	.	CASSPLTVSGELFF	TGTGCCAGCAGCCCCTTAACGGTTTCCGGGGAGCTGTTTTTT
few	TRBJ1-1	TRBV14	.	CASSLIIGANTEAFF	TGTGCCAGCAGCCTAATAATCGGGGCGAACACTGAAGCTTTCTTT
few	TRBJ2-2	TRBV6-5	.	CASSFRTGELFF	TGTGCCAGCTCATTTCGTACCGGGGAGCTGTTTTTT
many	TRBJ2-4	TRBV7-8	.	CASSVVGLSRVGAGNIQYF	TGTGCCAGCAGCGTAGTCGGTTTATCCAGGGTCGGCGCGGGAAACATTCAGTACTTC
.	TRBJ1-1	TRBV12-3/TRBV12-4	.	CASSLQRTAEAFF	TGTGCCAGCAGTCTCCAGAGGACAGCTGAAGCTTTCTTT
few	TRBJ2-7	TRBV20-1	.	CSANPPQGGSYEQYF	TGCAGTGCTAACCCCCCCCAGGGAGGATCCTACGAGCAGTACTTC
many	TRBJ2-5	TRBV29-1	.	CSVARRDRKETQYF	TGCAGCGTTGCTCGAAGGGATAGGAAAGAGACCCAGTACTTC
.	TRBJ1-2	TRBV12-3/TRBV12-4	TRBD1	CASSPTGSHGYTF	TGTGCCAGCAGTCCGACAGGGAGCCATGGCTACACCTTC
many	TRBJ1-2	TRBV5-1	.	CASGQGSSYGYTF	TGCGCCAGCGGGCAGGGGTCCAGCTATGGCTACACCTTC
.	TRBJ1-1	TRBV3-1	.	CASTTEGRNTEAFF	TGTGCCAGCACCACGGAGGGGAGGAACACTGAAGCTTTCTTT
many	TRBJ2-7	TRBV27	.	CASRRGNDYEQYF	TGTGCCAGCAGAAGGGGAAATGACTACGAGCAGTACTTC
many	TRBJ2-1	TRBV20-1	.	CSASGGYKVYNEQFF	TGCAGTGCTAGCGGGGGTTACAAGGTCTACAATGAGCAGTTCTTC
few	TRBJ2-1	TRBV3-1	.	CASSRDRYNEQFF	TGTGCCAGCAGCCGAGACAGGTACAATGAGCAGTTCTTC
few	TRBJ2-6	TRBV7-9	.	CASSLFSVNRSGANVLTF	TGTGCCAGCAGCCTCTTTAGCGTAAACCGCTCTGGGGCCAACGTCCTGACTTTC
.	TRBJ2-5	TRBV5-1	TRBD2	CASRPGLAEETQYF	TGCGCCAGCCGCCCGGGACTAGCGGAAGAGACCCAGTACTTC
many	TRBJ2-3	TRBV4-1	TRBD2	CASSQSPFAGGRTDTQYF	TGCGCCAGCAGCCAGAGCCCCTTTGCGGGGGGGCGGACAGATACGCAGTATTTT
many	TRBJ1-5	TRBV7-2	.	CASSVRGNQPQHF	TGTGCCAGCAGCGTCCGGGGCAATCAGCCCCAGCATTTT
many	TRBJ1-5	TRBV4-1	.	CASSQWNQPQHF	TGCGCCAGCAGCCAATGGAATCAGCCCCAGCATTTT
.	TRBJ2-1	TRBV7-2	.	CASSLVGTANYNEQFF	TGTGCCAGCAGCTTAGTTGGGACCGCGAACTACAATGAGCAGTTCTTC